This T cell receptor (beta chain) is from a study of cytomegalovirus exposure and HLA in healthy donors. Study results and caveats: The classifier reportedly diagnosed cytomegalovirus status with high sensitivity and specificity.

Note on this clone: Its antigen remains unidentified.

The PCR had 60 Vbeta and 13 Jbeta primers. The repertoire was sequenced with immunoSEQ multiplex PCR; TCRdb's copy has only in-frame clones and lacks some. The listing records roughly 70,000 clones. This TCR was recovered from a man in his forties in good health and CMV-seronegative. Sequenced material: PBMCs.

The CDR3 DNA reads as TGTGCCAGCAGCTCGGGAACTCGGGCCGGTTACGAGCAGTACTTC. Protein: CASSSGTRAGYEQYF. The rearrangement uses TRBV5-5 and TRBJ2-5; TRBD2 is a possible D gene (5 bases). The last part of the DNA fits TRBJ2-7 better; the J call may be wrong. CDR1 and CDR2 (germline): SGHKS, YYEKEE (reference sequence). This CDR3 is built from 15 residues.